This T cell receptor beta chain comes out of a study of blood T cell repertoires in COVID-19. The data were produced by immunoSEQ multiplex PCR, yet TCRdb's version contains in-frame clones alone and is incomplete. The data contain some 99,000 clones, 65% to 85% of them singletons. The CDR3 loop spans 13 amino acids. Trimming took off 7 bases at V and 0 bases at J, with 12 bases between the two ends. The germline V gene has CDR1 SQVTM and CDR2 ANQGSEA. The sequence came from a woman of 80 years or more with acute or convalescent COVID-19. Sequencing was performed on peripheral blood. The genes are TRBV29-1 and TRBJ1-1, with a weak D call TRBD1 (6 bases). The CDR3 nucleotides are TGCAGCGGATCGGGACACTTGAACACTGAAGCTTTCTTT. It specifies CSGSGHLNTEAFF.